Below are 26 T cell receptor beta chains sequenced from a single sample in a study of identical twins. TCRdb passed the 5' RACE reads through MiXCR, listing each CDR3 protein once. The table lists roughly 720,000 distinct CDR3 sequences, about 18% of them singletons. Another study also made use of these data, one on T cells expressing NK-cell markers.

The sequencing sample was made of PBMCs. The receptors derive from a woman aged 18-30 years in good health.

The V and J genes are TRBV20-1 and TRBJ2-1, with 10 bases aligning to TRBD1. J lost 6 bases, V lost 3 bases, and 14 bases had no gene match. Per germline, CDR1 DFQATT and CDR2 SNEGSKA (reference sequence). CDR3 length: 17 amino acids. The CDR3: CSASRDRGQSGPNEQFF. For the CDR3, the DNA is TGCAGTGCTAGCCGGGACAGGGGACAAAGCGGCCCCAATGAGCAGTTCTTC.

The CDR3 sequence: CASSSVGTSYEQYF. The DNA of the CDR3 is TGTGCCAGCAGCTCGGTAGGGACTAGCTACGAGCAGTACTTC. The chain employs TRBV7-9 and TRBJ2-7; 8 nucleotides align to TRBD2. Per the germline V gene, CDR1 is SEHNR and CDR2 is FQNEAQ (reference sequence). CDR3 size: 14 residues. V gave up 4 bases and J gave up 3 bases; unmatched junction bases: 5.

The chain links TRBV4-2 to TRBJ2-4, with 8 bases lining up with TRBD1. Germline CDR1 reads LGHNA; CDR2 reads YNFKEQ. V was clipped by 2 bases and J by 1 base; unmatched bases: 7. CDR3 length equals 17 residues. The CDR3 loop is CASSQSSRDRAKNIQYF. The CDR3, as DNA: TGTGCCAGCAGCCAATCAAGCCGGGACAGGGCCAAAAACATTCAGTACTTC.

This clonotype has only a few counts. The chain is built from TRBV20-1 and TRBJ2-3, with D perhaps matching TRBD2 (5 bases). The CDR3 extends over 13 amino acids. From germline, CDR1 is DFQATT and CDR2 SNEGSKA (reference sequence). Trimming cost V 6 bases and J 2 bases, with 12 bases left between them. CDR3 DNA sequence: TGCAGTGCGCATCCGCGGGTCACAGATACGCAGTATTTT. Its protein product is CSAHPRVTDTQYF.

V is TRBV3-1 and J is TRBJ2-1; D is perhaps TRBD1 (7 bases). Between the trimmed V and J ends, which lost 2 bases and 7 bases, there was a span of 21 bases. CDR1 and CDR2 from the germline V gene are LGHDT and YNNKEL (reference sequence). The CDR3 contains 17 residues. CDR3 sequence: CASSQKGGGQVKNEQFF. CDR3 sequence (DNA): TGTGCCAGCAGCCAAAAAGGGGGAGGACAGGTTAAAAATGAGCAGTTCTTC.

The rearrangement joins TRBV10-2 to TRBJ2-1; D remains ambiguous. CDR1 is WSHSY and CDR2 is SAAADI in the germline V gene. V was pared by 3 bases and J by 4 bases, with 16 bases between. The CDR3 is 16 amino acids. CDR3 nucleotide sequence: TGCGCCAGCAGTGACCCCAGGTTACACTCTTACAATGAGCAGTTCTTC. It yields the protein CASSDPRLHSYNEQFF.

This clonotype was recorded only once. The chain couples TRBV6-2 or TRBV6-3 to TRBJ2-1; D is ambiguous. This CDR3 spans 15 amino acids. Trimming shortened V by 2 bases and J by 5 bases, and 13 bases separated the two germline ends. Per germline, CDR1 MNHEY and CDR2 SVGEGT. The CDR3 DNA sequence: TGTGCCAGCAGTTACGGGGTGTTTTCGGACAATGAGCAGTTCTTC. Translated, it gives CASSYGVFSDNEQFF.

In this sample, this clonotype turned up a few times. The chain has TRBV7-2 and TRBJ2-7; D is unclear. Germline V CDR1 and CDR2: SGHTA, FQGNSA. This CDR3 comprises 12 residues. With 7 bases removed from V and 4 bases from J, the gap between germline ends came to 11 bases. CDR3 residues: CASTRDAYEQYF. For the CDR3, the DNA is TGTGCCAGCACCCGAGACGCTTACGAGCAGTACTTC. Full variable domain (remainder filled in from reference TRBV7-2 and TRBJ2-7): GAGVSQSPSNKVTEKGKDVELRCDPISGHTALYWYRQSLGQGLEFLIYFQGNSAPDKSGLPSDRFSAERTGGSVSTLTIQRTQQEDSAVYLCASTRDAYEQYFGPGTRLTVT.

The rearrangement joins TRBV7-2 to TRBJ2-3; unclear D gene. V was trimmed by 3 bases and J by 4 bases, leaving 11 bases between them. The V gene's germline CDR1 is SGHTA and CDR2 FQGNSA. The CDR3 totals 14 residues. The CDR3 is CASSLRLRADTQYF. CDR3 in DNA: TGTGCCAGCAGCTTGAGACTGAGAGCAGATACGCAGTATTTT.

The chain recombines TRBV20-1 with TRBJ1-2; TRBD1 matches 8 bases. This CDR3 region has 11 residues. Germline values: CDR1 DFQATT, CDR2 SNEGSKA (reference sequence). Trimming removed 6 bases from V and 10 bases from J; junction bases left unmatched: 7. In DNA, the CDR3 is TGCAGTGCCACAGGGGGGGTAGACTACACCTTC. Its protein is CSATGGVDYTF.

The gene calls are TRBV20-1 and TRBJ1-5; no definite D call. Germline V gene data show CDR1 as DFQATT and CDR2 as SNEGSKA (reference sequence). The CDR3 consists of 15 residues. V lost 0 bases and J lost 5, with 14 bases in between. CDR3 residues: CSAREAGRLDQPQHF. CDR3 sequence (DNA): TGCAGTGCTAGAGAGGCGGGCCGCCTAGATCAGCCCCAGCATTTT.

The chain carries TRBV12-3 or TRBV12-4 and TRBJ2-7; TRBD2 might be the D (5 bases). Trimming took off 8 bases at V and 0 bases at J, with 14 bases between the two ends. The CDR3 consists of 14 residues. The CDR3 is CASRFRGSSYEQYF. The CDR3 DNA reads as TGTGCCAGCCGGTTCCGGGGTAGCTCCTACGAGCAGTACTTC.

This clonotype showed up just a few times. CDR3 sequence: CAWSVRYGEQYF. CDR3 in DNA: TGTGCCTGGAGTGTTAGGTACGGCGAGCAGTACTTC. The chain joins TRBV30 to TRBJ2-7; D is undetermined. The CDR3 is 12 amino acids. V gave up 0 bases and J gave up 6 bases, with 9 bases separating them. Germline lookup yields CDR1 GTSNPN and CDR2 SVGIG (reference sequence).

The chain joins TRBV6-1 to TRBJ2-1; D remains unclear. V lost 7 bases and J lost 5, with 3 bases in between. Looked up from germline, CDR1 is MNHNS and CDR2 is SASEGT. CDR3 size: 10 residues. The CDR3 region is CASTDNEQFF. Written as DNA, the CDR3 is TGTGCCAGCACGGACAATGAGCAGTTCTTC.

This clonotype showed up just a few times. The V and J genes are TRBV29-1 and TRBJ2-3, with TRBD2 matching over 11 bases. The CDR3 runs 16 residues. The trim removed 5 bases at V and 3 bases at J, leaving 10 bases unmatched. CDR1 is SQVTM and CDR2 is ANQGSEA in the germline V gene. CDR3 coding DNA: TGCAGCGTTATCACGGGGACTAGCGGACTTACAGATACGCAGTATTTT. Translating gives CSVITGTSGLTDTQYF.

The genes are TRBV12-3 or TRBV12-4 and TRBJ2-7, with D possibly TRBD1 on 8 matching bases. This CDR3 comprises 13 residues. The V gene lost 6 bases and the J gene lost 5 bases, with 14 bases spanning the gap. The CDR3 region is CASSLQGGHEQYF. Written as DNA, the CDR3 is TGTGCCAGCAGCTTACAGGGGGGGCACGAGCAGTACTTC.

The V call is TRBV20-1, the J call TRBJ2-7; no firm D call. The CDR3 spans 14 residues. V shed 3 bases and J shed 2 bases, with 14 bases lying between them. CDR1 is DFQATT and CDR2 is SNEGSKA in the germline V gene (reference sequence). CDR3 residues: CSASFPTEPYEQYF. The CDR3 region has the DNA TGCAGTGCTAGTTTCCCCACTGAGCCCTACGAGCAGTACTTC.

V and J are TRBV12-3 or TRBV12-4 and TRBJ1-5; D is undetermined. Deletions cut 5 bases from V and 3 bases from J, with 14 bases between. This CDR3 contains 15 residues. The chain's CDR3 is CASSASTHYNQPQHF. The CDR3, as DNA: TGTGCCAGCAGTGCCTCCACCCATTACAATCAGCCCCAGCATTTT.

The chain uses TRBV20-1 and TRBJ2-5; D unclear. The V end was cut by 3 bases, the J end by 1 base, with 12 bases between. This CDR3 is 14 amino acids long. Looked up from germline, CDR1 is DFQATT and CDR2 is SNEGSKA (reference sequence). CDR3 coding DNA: TGCAGTGCTAGGGCACAGCCGATCCAAGAGACCCAGTACTTC. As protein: CSARAQPIQETQYF.

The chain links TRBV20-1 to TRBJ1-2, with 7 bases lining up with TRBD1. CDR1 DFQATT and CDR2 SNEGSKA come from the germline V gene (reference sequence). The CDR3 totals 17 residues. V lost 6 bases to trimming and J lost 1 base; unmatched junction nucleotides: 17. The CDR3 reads CSAHPVGTEAYNYGYTF. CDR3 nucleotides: TGCAGTGCCCACCCGGTAGGGACAGAGGCCTATAACTATGGCTACACCTTC.

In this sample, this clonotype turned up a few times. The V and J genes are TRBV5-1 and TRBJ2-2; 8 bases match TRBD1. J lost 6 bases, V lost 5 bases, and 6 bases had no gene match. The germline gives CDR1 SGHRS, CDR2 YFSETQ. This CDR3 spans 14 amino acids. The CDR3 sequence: CASRPGQDAGELFF. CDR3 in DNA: TGCGCCAGCAGACCGGGACAGGACGCCGGGGAGCTGTTTTTT.

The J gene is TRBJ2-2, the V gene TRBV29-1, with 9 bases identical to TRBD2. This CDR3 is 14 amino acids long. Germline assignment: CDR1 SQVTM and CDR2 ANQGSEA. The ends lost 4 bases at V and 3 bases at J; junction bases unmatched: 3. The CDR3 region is CSVVWTSDTGELFF. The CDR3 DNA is TGCAGCGTTGTCTGGACTAGCGACACCGGGGAGCTGTTTTTT.

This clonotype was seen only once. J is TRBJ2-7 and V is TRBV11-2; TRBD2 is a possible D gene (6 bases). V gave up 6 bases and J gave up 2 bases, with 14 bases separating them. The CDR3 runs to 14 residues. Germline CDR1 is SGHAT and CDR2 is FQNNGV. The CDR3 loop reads CASSDWGEAYEQYF. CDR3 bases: TGTGCCAGCAGTGACTGGGGGGAAGCCTACGAGCAGTACTTC.

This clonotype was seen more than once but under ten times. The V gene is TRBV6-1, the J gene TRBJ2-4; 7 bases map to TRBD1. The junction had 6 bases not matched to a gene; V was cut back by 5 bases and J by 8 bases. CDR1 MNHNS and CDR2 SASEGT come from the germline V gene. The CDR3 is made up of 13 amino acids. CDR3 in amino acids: CASSRQGSHIQYF. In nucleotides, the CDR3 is TGTGCCAGCAGTCGACAGGGAAGCCACATTCAGTACTTC.

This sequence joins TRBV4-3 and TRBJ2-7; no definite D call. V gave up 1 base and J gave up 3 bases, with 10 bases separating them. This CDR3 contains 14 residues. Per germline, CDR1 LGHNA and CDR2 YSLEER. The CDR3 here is CASSQAAANYEQYF. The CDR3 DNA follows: TGCGCCAGCAGCCAAGCGGCGGCAAACTACGAGCAGTACTTC.

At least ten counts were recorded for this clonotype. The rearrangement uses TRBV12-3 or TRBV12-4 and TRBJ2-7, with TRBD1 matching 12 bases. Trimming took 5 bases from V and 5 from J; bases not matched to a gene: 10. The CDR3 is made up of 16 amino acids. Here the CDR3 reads CASSPWDRGRGNEQYF. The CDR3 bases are TGTGCCAGCAGTCCGTGGGACAGGGGGCGAGGTAACGAGCAGTACTTC.